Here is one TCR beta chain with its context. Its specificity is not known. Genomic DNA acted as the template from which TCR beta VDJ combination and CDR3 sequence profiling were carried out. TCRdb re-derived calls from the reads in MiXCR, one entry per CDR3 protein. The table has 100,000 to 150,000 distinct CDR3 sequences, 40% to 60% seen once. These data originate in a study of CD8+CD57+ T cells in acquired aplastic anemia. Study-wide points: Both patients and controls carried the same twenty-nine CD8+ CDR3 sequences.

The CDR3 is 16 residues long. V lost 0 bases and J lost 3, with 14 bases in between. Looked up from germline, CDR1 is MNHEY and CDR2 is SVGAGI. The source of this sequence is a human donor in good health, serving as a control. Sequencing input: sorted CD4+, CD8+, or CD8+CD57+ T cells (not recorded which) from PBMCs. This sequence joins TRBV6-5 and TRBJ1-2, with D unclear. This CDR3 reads CASSYSASGSHYGYTF. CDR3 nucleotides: TGTGCCAGCAGTTACTCAGCCTCGGGCAGCCACTATGGCTACACCTTC.